This TCR beta chain was documented in a study of lymphopenia after photon versus proton radiotherapy (dated by TCRdb to the late 2010s). Context from the whole study: The immunological effects of photon versus proton radiation therapy were compared in patients with gastrointestinal tumors who developed high-grade lymphopenia. The goal of the study was to characterize the differences between the two radiation modalities in how they affect the immune system. The 15 to 25 patients in the cohort had gastrointestinal tumors, were treated with either photon or proton therapy, and subsequently developed lymphopenia. General findings and caveats noted by the study authors: During treatment, patients who received photon therapy lost naive T cells and TCR diversity and gained effector/memory populations, whereas patients who received proton therapy remained relatively stable. The authors looked at the survival association only in patients who died, and they framed better survival with proton therapy as a possibility rather than a demonstrated result. Among patients across the cohort who died, overall survival time showed an inverse correlation with a larger post-nadir drop in TCR diversity. After the lymphocyte count nadir, oligoclonal expansion, especially of CD8+ Temra cells, was observed in photon-treated repertoires, and the drop in diversity was driven by this expansion.

To prepare the library, the immunoSEQ multiplex PCR assay was applied. T cell repertoires were profiled by deep sequencing of rearranged TCR beta loci, alongside multiparametric flow cytometry. Sourced from immuneACCESS, this table was stored by TCRdb with only in-frame sequences that have V and J called. A share of the clones is absent; for the studies checked, an unresolved V gene accounts for under half, and the remainder has no known explanation. Within this sample are approximately 22,000 clones, with roughly 85% of them counted one time only. Together, the top ten hold about 19% of the sample. Concerning this clone: Its recognized antigen is unknown. The record has no base qualities; no much larger clone is one base away.

The TCR originated in a man in his sixties with pancreatic cancer. The sequenced sample was peripheral blood, obtained from a patient treated with photon-based radiotherapy.

The CDR3 protein sequence reads: CASSSPQGTDTEAFF. The nucleotide sequence is TGCGCCAGCAGCTCTCCCCAGGGTACTGACACTGAAGCTTTCTTT. Recombination linked TRBV5-1 to TRBJ1-1; TRBD1 might be the D gene, on 5 matching bases. According to the germline V gene, CDR1 reads SGHRS and CDR2 reads YFSETQ. V and J are truncated by 3 bases and 3 bases respectively, leaving an intervening sequence of 15 bases. From the cysteine through the phenylalanine, the CDR3 covers 15 amino acids. The CDR3 DNA has 45 bases and is translated from base 1.